The sequence of this T cell receptor (beta chain) was determined in a study of blood T cell repertoires in COVID-19. Study-wide background: Material from acute and convalescent COVID-19 was sourced from the United States, Italy and Spain. PBMCs, B-cell-depleted T cells, or T cells were the source of the cDNA or gDNA that made up the material.

Participants came from about 23 US areas, aged about 18 to 89 years. The data were produced by immunoSEQ multiplex PCR, yet TCRdb's version contains in-frame clones alone and is incomplete. The repertoire holds under 200,000 clones, with 70% to 85% as singletons. What was sequenced was PBMCs or T cells enriched from blood (not recorded which). This sequence originates from a woman aged 55-70 years with acute COVID-19.

The CDR3 sequence: CASRRAEGEGNYGYTF. CDR3 DNA: TGCGCCAGCAGGCGCGCCGAGGGTGAAGGGAACTATGGCTACACCTTC. The rearrangement uses TRBV5-1 and TRBJ1-2; D gene uncertain. Trimming removed 5 bases from V and 2 bases from J, with 19 bases in between. The CDR3 totals 16 residues. The V gene's germline CDR1 is SGHRS and CDR2 YFSETQ.